The 3 T cell receptor beta chains listed next were all sequenced from one sample in a study of memory CD4+ T cells and cytomegalovirus serostatus. The sort gate was single viable CD3+CD4+CD8-CD45RO+ cells for memory CD4+ T cells. Here immunoSEQ multiplex PCR was the method, and the copy in TCRdb shows in-frame clones only, minus some. The repertoire holds tens of thousands of clones, with 78% as singletons. Source material: memory CD4+ T cells from blood. Receptor source: an adult in good health and CMV-seronegative.

J is TRBJ2-5 and V is TRBV7-9; no clear D gene. The CDR3 has 14 amino acids. Trimming shortened V by 5 bases and J by 1 base, and 11 bases separated the two germline ends. Germline loops: CDR1 SEHNR, CDR2 FQNEAQ (reference sequence). The CDR3 loop reads CASSPRISQETQYF. The CDR3 DNA sequence: TGTGCCAGCAGCCCCCGGATCTCCCAAGAGACCCAGTACTTC.

The chain employs TRBV4-2 and TRBJ2-5; 8 nucleotides agree with TRBD1. This CDR3 has 15 residues. From germline, CDR1 is LGHNA and CDR2 YNFKEQ. The junction had 7 bases not matched to a gene; V was cut back by 6 bases and J by 1 base. The CDR3 coding sequence is TGTGCCAGCAGTTATTATACAGGGGGCCAAGAGACCCAGTACTTC. Its protein product is CASSYYTGGQETQYF.

The V and J genes are TRBV10-3 and TRBJ2-7; D remains unclear. This CDR3 spans 12 amino acids. Germline lookup yields CDR1 ENHRY and CDR2 SYGVKD. Trimming left V 10 bases short and J 2 bases short, with 12 bases between. The CDR3 loop reads CATTEEPYEQYF. In nucleotides, the CDR3 is TGTGCCACCACAGAGGAGCCCTACGAGCAGTACTTC.